This TCR beta chain was observed in a study of cytomegalovirus exposure and HLA in healthy donors. The study, taken as a whole, reports: A few V segments could not be told apart, such as TRBV6-2 and TRBV6-3, and were left out. Relative to the approximately 670-donor mean, N-insertions were reportedly fewer in an Asian-associated ancestry cluster in a later analysis.

As concerns this clone: Its specificity is unknown.

A multiplex PCR was run with 60 Vbeta primers and 13 Jbeta primers. The protocol was immunoSEQ multiplex PCR, while the TCRdb copy is restricted to in-frame clones and leaves out a portion. In the table there are about 120,000 clones, around 86% of which are singletons. Germline lookup yields CDR1 KGHSH and CDR2 LQKENI. The CDR3 has 18 residues. Deletions cut 2 bases from V and 6 bases from J, with 22 bases between. The receptor comes from a woman between 40 and 50 years old in good health and CMV-seronegative. Sequencing input: PBMCs. The genes are TRBV18 and TRBJ1-4, with a possible D match to TRBD1 (5 bases). Written as DNA, the CDR3 is TGTGCCAGCTCACCAAGGGGTTGGTTCTCCTCCTCCGATGAAAAACTGTTTTTT. Encoded protein: CASSPRGWFSSSDEKLFF.